This T cell receptor (beta chain) was sequenced for a study of blood T cell repertoires in COVID-19. For the study at large: Collection of acute and convalescent COVID-19 samples took place in the United States, Italy and Spain. PBMCs, B-cell-depleted T cells, or T cells were the source of the cDNA or gDNA that made up the material.

V shed 3 bases and J shed 10 bases, with 18 bases lying between them. There are 14 residues in the CDR3. Germline assignment: CDR1 MGHDK and CDR2 SYGVNS. Methods used by the authors: By means of reference gene primer amplification, nucleated cell counts were estimated. The table came from immunoSEQ multiplex PCR; TCRdb's copy has only in-frame clones and leaves some out. The DNA was the basis for D and trimming; V, J and clone size are from that table. In the table there are about 170,000 clones, under 90% of which are singletons. Material for sequencing was peripheral blood. This clonotype was obtained from a woman aged 80 or over with acute or convalescent COVID-19. The J gene is TRBJ1-1, the V gene TRBV25-1; a possible D gene is TRBD1 (5 bases). The CDR3 DNA follows: TGTGCCAGCAGTGATCTATACAGCGCCGGGGGAGCTTTCTTT. Its translation is CASSDLYSAGGAFF.